This TCR beta chain came from a study of T cell responses to AZD1222 COVID-19 vaccine. Assay used: immunoSEQ multiplex PCR; TCRdb lists only in-frame clones, some missing. The repertoire consists of 95,000 to 130,000 clones, with about 90% occurring once and the leading ten covering roughly 1.5%. General study findings and limits: Possibly, clonal diversity was underestimated; donors were largely white British and included more females.

Concerning this clone itself: The antigen is not known.

The V end was cut by 7 bases, the J end by 5 bases, with 17 bases between. Germline V CDR1 and CDR2: LNHDA, SQIVND (reference sequence). This CDR3 is built from 14 residues. The V and J genes are TRBV19 and TRBJ2-5; D call uncertain. This receptor was obtained from an adult who received the AZD1222 COVID-19 vaccine. Material: peripheral blood, obtained 28 days after the second AZD1222 dose. The CDR3 DNA is TGTGCCAGTACCACGACCCAAAACGGGGAGACCCAGTACTTC. This encodes CASTTTQNGETQYF.